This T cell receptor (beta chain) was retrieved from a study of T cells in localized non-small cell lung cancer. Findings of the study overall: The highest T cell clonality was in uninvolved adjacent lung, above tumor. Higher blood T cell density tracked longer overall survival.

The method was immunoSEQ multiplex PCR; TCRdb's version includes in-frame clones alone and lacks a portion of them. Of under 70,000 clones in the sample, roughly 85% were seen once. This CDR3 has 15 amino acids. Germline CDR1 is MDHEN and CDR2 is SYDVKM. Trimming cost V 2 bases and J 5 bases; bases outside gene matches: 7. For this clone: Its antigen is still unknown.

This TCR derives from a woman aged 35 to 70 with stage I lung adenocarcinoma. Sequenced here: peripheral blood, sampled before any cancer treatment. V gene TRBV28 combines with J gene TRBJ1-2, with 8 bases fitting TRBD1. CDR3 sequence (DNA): TGTGCCAGCAGTTTAAGTACAGGGGGTCGGTATGGCTACACCTTC. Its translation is CASSLSTGGRYGYTF.